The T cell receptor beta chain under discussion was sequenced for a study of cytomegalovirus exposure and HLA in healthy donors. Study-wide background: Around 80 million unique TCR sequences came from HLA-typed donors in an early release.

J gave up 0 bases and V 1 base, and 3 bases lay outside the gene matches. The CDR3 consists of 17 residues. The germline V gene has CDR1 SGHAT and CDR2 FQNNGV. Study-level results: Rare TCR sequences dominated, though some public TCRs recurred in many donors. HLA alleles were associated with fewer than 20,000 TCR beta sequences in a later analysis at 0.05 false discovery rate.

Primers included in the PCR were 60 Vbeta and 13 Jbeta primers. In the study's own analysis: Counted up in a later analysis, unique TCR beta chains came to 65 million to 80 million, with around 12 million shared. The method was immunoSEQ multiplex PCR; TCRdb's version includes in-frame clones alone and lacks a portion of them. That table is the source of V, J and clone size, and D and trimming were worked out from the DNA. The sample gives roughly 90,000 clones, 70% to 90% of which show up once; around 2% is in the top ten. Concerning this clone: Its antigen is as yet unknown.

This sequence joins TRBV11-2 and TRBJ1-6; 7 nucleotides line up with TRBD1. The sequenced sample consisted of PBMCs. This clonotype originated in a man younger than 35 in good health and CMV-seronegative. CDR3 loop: CASSLVGQSSYNSPLHF. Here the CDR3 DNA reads TGTGCCAGCAGCTTAGTGGGACAGAGCTCCTATAATTCACCCCTCCACTTT.